The source of this TCR beta chain is a study of vaccination effects on CD4 cells after COVID-19. Study information: Vaccination of participants consisted of two doses of either the BNT162b2 or mRNA-1273 vaccine.

Concerning this clone itself: Its antigen is not identified.

Viral peptide pool expansion of antigen-specific CD4+ T cells preceded sequencing in the ViraFEST assay. Following culture for around 9 days, CD4+ T cells were isolated. Infection with SARS-CoV-2 occurred in the person between March and December 2020, and PCR confirmed it. PBMC cultures contained around 2 million cells per well, about 11 IU/ml IL-2 and 10 ug/ml peptides. Only in-frame clones appear in the TCRdb table, and some are missing; sequencing was by immunoSEQ multiplex PCR. The table lists some 22,000 clones, approximately 76% of them singletons. Whole-study findings and limits: Following vaccination, convalescents' spike-reactive clones were mostly new ones induced by the vaccine. Only a few convalescent patients and no early post-infection timepoints featured in the study.

This receptor was identified in a human donor who had a prior SARS-CoV-2 infection. Sequenced here: CD4+ T cells from PBMCs cultured with SARS-CoV-2 spike peptides, sampled before COVID-19 vaccination.

This CDR3 reads CASSVDAGGGQPQHF. The CDR3 DNA reads as TGTGCCAGCAGCGTAGATGCCGGGGGCGGACAGCCCCAGCATTTT. The V and J genes are TRBV9 and TRBJ1-5, with a weak D call TRBD1 (6 bases). The CDR3 spans 15 residues. V was cut by 0 bases and J by 7 bases, with 14 bases left in between. The V gene's germline CDR1 is SGDLS and CDR2 YYNGEE.